The rows below give T cell receptor beta chains drawn from one sample of a study of T cell responses to AZD1222 COVID-19 vaccine. Method: immunoSEQ multiplex PCR; TCRdb's copy keeps in-frame clones and lacks some. Of 100,000 to 150,000 clones listed, 75% to 90% are singletons. The material was peripheral blood, obtained 28 days after the second AZD1222 dose. The source is an adult who received the AZD1222 COVID-19 vaccine. Each CDR3 is given with its conserved first and last residue. D genes are given only for firm matches. The size of a clone is reported for some rows only, either as once, few or many, or as a class for expanded clones.

V: TRBV5-5
J: TRBJ2-5
size: once
D: -
CDR3: CASSLGGKETQYF
DNA: TGTGCCAGCAGCTTGGGGGGGAAAGAGACCCAGTACTTC

V: TRBV19
J: TRBJ2-3
size: -
D: -
CDR3: CASSIVRTRPDRGTQYF
DNA: TGTGCCAGTAGTATAGTTCGGACCCGGCCCGACCGGGGTACGCAGTATTTT

V: TRBV5-8
J: TRBJ1-5
size: few
D: -
CDR3: CASNFFPSRTVNQPQHF
DNA: TGTGCCAGCAACTTCTTTCCGTCGAGGACAGTAAATCAGCCCCAGCATTTT

V: TRBV7-9
J: TRBJ2-7
size: few
D: TRBD1
CDR3: CASRRSTGDSYEQYF
DNA: TGTGCCAGCAGACGATCGACAGGGGACTCCTACGAGCAGTACTTC

V: TRBV27
J: TRBJ1-2
size: -
D: -
CDR3: CASSFSVGGAGYTF
DNA: TGTGCCAGCAGTTTCTCGGTCGGGGGCGCTGGCTACACCTTC

V: TRBV2
J: TRBJ1-4
size: -
D: -
CDR3: CASNPPGPRDEKLFF
DNA: TGTGCCAGCAATCCACCGGGACCCAGGGATGAAAAACTGTTTTTT

V: TRBV30
J: TRBJ1-6
size: -
D: TRBD1
CDR3: CAWSGTENSPLHF
DNA: TGTGCCTGGAGCGGGACAGAGAATTCACCCCTCCACTTT

V: TRBV2
J: TRBJ2-3
size: -
D: TRBD1
CDR3: CASSPGQGAGDTQYF
DNA: TGTGCCAGCAGTCCGGGACAGGGGGCAGGAGATACGCAGTATTTT

V: TRBV6-1
J: TRBJ1-1
size: few
D: TRBD1
CDR3: CASSDAGTVNTEAFF
DNA: TGTGCCAGCAGTGATGCCGGGACAGTGAACACTGAAGCTTTCTTT

V: TRBV7-9
J: TRBJ2-3
size: -
D: TRBD2
CDR3: CASSLARSGGGTDTQYF
DNA: TGTGCCAGCAGCTTAGCCAGGAGCGGGGGAGGCACAGATACGCAGTATTTT

V: TRBV6-5
J: TRBJ1-1
size: -
D: TRBD1
CDR3: CASRTRQGRHTEAFF
DNA: TGTGCCAGCAGAACCCGACAGGGCAGACACACTGAAGCTTTCTTT

V: TRBV18
J: TRBJ1-1
size: -
D: TRBD1
CDR3: CASSPDTPYQGAEAFF
DNA: TGTGCCAGCTCACCCGATACACCTTACCAGGGGGCTGAAGCTTTCTTT

V: TRBV5-1
J: TRBJ1-1
size: -
D: -
CDR3: CASSLEAQGGAEAFF
DNA: TGCGCCAGCAGCTTGGAAGCGCAGGGAGGGGCTGAAGCTTTCTTT